These T cell receptor beta chains were read from a single sample in a study of T cell responses to AZD1222 COVID-19 vaccine. The repertoire was sequenced with immunoSEQ multiplex PCR; TCRdb's copy has only in-frame clones and lacks some. The sample lists about 160,000 clones, 90% to 95% occurring once. Here the sequenced sample was peripheral blood, taken 28 days after the second AZD1222 dose. The origin of the receptors is an adult who received the AZD1222 COVID-19 vaccine. Each CDR3 is given with its conserved first and last residue. D genes are given only for firm matches. The size entry is marked missing in some rows and otherwise reads once, few, many or a size class.

d_gene: .
v_gene: TRBV19
j_gene: TRBJ1-2
abundance: .
CDR3aa: CASVPMSGNYGYTF
CDR3nt: TGTGCCAGTGTACCGATGTCAGGGAACTATGGCTACACCTTC

d_gene: TRBD1
v_gene: TRBV18
j_gene: TRBJ2-7
abundance: .
CDR3aa: CASSSLFPPGQGMHEQYF
CDR3nt: TGTGCCAGCTCATCTCTCTTCCCTCCGGGACAGGGGATGCACGAGCAGTACTTC

d_gene: .
v_gene: TRBV3-1/TRBV3-2
j_gene: TRBJ1-5
abundance: once
CDR3aa: CASSQGGHNQPQHF
CDR3nt: TGTGCCAGCAGCCAAGGGGGGCACAATCAGCCCCAGCATTTT

d_gene: .
v_gene: TRBV28
j_gene: TRBJ1-3
abundance: .
CDR3aa: CASSSTTSGNTIYF
CDR3nt: TGTGCCAGCAGCTCGACGACTTCTGGAAACACCATATATTTT

d_gene: .
v_gene: TRBV6-5
j_gene: TRBJ2-1
abundance: .
CDR3aa: CASSADLADEQFF
CDR3nt: TGTGCCAGCAGCGCAGACCTGGCCGATGAGCAGTTCTTC

d_gene: .
v_gene: TRBV19
j_gene: TRBJ1-4
abundance: .
CDR3aa: CASSNTRNEKLFF
CDR3nt: TGTGCCAGTAGTAATACAAGGAATGAAAAACTGTTTTTT

d_gene: TRBD2
v_gene: TRBV29-1
j_gene: TRBJ2-1
abundance: once
CDR3aa: CSGVSPRTSGSGNEQFF
CDR3nt: TGCAGCGGCGTGTCACCCCGGACTAGCGGGAGTGGGAATGAGCAGTTCTTC

d_gene: TRBD1
v_gene: TRBV6-4
j_gene: TRBJ2-1
abundance: .
CDR3aa: CASSKDRGYNNEQFF
CDR3nt: TGTGCCAGCAGCAAGGACAGGGGCTACAACAATGAGCAGTTCTTC

d_gene: .
v_gene: TRBV19
j_gene: TRBJ1-2
abundance: .
CDR3aa: CASSIKQGHPSAPTF
CDR3nt: TGTGCCAGTAGTATTAAGCAGGGTCACCCGTCCGCTCCCACCTTC

d_gene: .
v_gene: TRBV27
j_gene: TRBJ2-1
abundance: .
CDR3aa: CASSTYRSNEQFF
CDR3nt: TGTGCCAGCAGTACGTACAGGTCCAATGAGCAGTTCTTC

d_gene: .
v_gene: TRBV5-6
j_gene: TRBJ1-1
abundance: .
CDR3aa: CASSVNTWSAEAFF
CDR3nt: TGTGCCAGCAGCGTTAATACTTGGTCCGCTGAAGCTTTCTTT

d_gene: .
v_gene: TRBV6-2/TRBV6-3
j_gene: TRBJ1-1
abundance: .
CDR3aa: CASSYSSGAEAFF
CDR3nt: TGTGCCAGCAGTTACTCGTCAGGGGCTGAAGCTTTCTTT

d_gene: .
v_gene: TRBV19
j_gene: TRBJ1-2
abundance: .
CDR3aa: CASTPGGARYGYTF
CDR3nt: TGTGCCAGTACTCCGGGGGGCGCGCGGTATGGCTACACCTTC

d_gene: TRBD1
v_gene: TRBV4-1
j_gene: TRBJ2-5
abundance: .
CDR3aa: CASSQGTGFRETQYF
CDR3nt: TGCGCCAGCAGCCAAGGGACAGGGTTTAGAGAGACCCAGTACTTC

d_gene: TRBD1
v_gene: TRBV6-6
j_gene: TRBJ2-1
abundance: .
CDR3aa: CASSYEGTGSLNEQFF
CDR3nt: TGTGCCAGCAGTTACGAAGGGACAGGGTCATTAAATGAGCAGTTCTTC

d_gene: .
v_gene: TRBV5-5
j_gene: TRBJ2-5
abundance: .
CDR3aa: CASSFLPEETQYF
CDR3nt: TGTGCCAGCAGCTTCCTGCCCGAAGAGACCCAGTACTTC

d_gene: TRBD1
v_gene: TRBV4-3
j_gene: TRBJ1-3
abundance: .
CDR3aa: CASSQVSATGFSGNTIYF
CDR3nt: TGCGCCAGCAGCCAAGTTTCTGCGACAGGGTTCTCTGGAAACACCATATATTTT

d_gene: .
v_gene: TRBV16
j_gene: TRBJ1-2
abundance: .
CDR3aa: CARTWGGLANYGYTF
CDR3nt: TGTGCCAGAACCTGGGGGGGCTTAGCTAACTATGGCTACACCTTC

d_gene: TRBD2
v_gene: TRBV4-1
j_gene: TRBJ2-1
abundance: .
CDR3aa: CASSPTSGASNEQFF
CDR3nt: TGCGCCAGCAGCCCGACTAGCGGAGCATCCAATGAGCAGTTCTTC

d_gene: TRBD2
v_gene: TRBV15
j_gene: TRBJ2-7
abundance: .
CDR3aa: CATSRESGTSYEQYF
CDR3nt: TGTGCCACCAGCAGAGAATCCGGGACTAGCTACGAGCAGTACTTC

d_gene: .
v_gene: TRBV19
j_gene: TRBJ2-7
abundance: .
CDR3aa: CASYTPKFIQALSMGYEQYF
CDR3nt: TGTGCCAGTTACACCCCAAAATTCATCCAAGCTCTGTCTATGGGCTACGAGCAGTACTTC

d_gene: .
v_gene: TRBV2
j_gene: TRBJ1-2
abundance: once
CDR3aa: CASRQGPTYGYTF
CDR3nt: TGTGCCAGCAGGCAGGGGCCAACCTATGGCTACACCTTC

d_gene: .
v_gene: TRBV7-3
j_gene: TRBJ2-4
abundance: .
CDR3aa: CASSSSRENIQYF
CDR3nt: TGTGCCAGCAGCTCCAGCAGGGAAAACATTCAGTACTTC

d_gene: .
v_gene: TRBV3-1/TRBV3-2
j_gene: TRBJ2-7
abundance: .
CDR3aa: CATARDGDEQYF
CDR3nt: TGTGCCACCGCTCGGGACGGGGACGAGCAGTACTTC

d_gene: .
v_gene: TRBV12-3/TRBV12-4
j_gene: TRBJ2-7
abundance: .
CDR3aa: CASTSGPEQYF
CDR3nt: TGTGCCAGCACCTCCGGGCCTGAGCAGTACTTC

d_gene: .
v_gene: TRBV28
j_gene: TRBJ1-2
abundance: .
CDR3aa: CASGGTPVRANYGYTF
CDR3nt: TGTGCCAGCGGGGGGACACCCGTCCGAGCTAACTATGGCTACACCTTC

d_gene: TRBD1
v_gene: TRBV4-1
j_gene: TRBJ1-5
abundance: .
CDR3aa: CASSQGSKTGGSQPQHF
CDR3nt: TGCGCCAGCAGCCAAGGGTCGAAGACAGGGGGCTCTCAGCCCCAGCATTTT

d_gene: TRBD2
v_gene: TRBV24-1
j_gene: TRBJ2-3
abundance: .
CDR3aa: CATSDPRTSGRSDTQYF
CDR3nt: TGTGCCACCAGTGATCCGCGGACTAGCGGGAGATCAGATACGCAGTATTTT

d_gene: .
v_gene: TRBV21-1
j_gene: TRBJ2-7
abundance: .
CDR3aa: CASSKMKARDF
CDR3nt: TGTGCCAGCAGCAAAATGAAAGCCAGGGACTTC

d_gene: TRBD1
v_gene: TRBV2
j_gene: TRBJ1-6
abundance: .
CDR3aa: CASSMGQEYNSPLHF
CDR3nt: TGTGCCAGCAGTATGGGACAGGAATATAATTCACCCCTCCACTTT

d_gene: .
v_gene: TRBV10-1
j_gene: TRBJ2-7
abundance: .
CDR3aa: CASSGSTAVSEQYF
CDR3nt: TGCGCCAGCAGTGGATCCACAGCAGTGAGCGAGCAGTACTTC

d_gene: TRBD1
v_gene: TRBV27
j_gene: TRBJ2-7
abundance: .
CDR3aa: CASSDRGPSYEQYF
CDR3nt: TGTGCCAGCAGCGACAGGGGCCCTAGTTACGAGCAGTACTTC

d_gene: TRBD1
v_gene: TRBV5-4
j_gene: TRBJ2-6
abundance: .
CDR3aa: CASSLGAPRDRNSGANVLTF
CDR3nt: TGTGCCAGCAGCTTGGGGGCACCCCGGGACAGGAACTCTGGGGCCAACGTCCTGACTTTC

d_gene: .
v_gene: TRBV9
j_gene: TRBJ2-2
abundance: .
CDR3aa: CASSVDGNTGELFF
CDR3nt: TGTGCCAGCAGCGTAGACGGGAACACCGGGGAGCTGTTTTTT

d_gene: .
v_gene: TRBV28
j_gene: TRBJ2-7
abundance: .
CDR3aa: CASSRGDSQREQYF
CDR3nt: TGTGCCAGCAGTCGCGGGGACAGCCAGCGCGAGCAGTACTTC

d_gene: .
v_gene: TRBV19
j_gene: TRBJ1-5
abundance: once
CDR3aa: CASSNREQRQPQHF
CDR3nt: TGTGCCAGTAGTAACAGGGAGCAGAGGCAGCCCCAGCATTTT

d_gene: TRBD2
v_gene: TRBV24-1
j_gene: TRBJ2-5
abundance: .
CDR3aa: CATSPGTSGGGETQYF
CDR3nt: TGTGCCACTTCCCCCGGGACTAGCGGAGGGGGGGAGACCCAGTACTTC